The 21 T cell receptor beta chains in this list originate from one sample, sequenced in a study of PD-1 blockade in classical Hodgkin lymphoma (dated by TCRdb to about 2020). The library was built by means of the immunoSEQ multiplex PCR assay. TCRdb took over this immuneACCESS table, retaining in-frame rearrangements with V and J assigned. Such tables are incomplete; in checked studies, under half of the missing clones stem from an unresolved V gene, and the remainder is unexplained. The table for this sample lists over 10,000 clones; roughly 80% of them were counted only once. The ten largest make up just under 25% of the sample. What the time point label conveys for this sample: cycle 1 day 1 (C1D1), immediately before nivolumab initiation. Every trial patient had relapsed after autologous stem cell transplantation, and cohorts A, B and C differed in prior brentuximab vedotin exposure. Specimen: peripheral blood mononuclear cells (PBMCs), collected at baseline. The receptors come from a human donor with classical Hodgkin lymphoma.

The rearrangement uses TRBV19 and TRBJ1-5; 9 bases agree with TRBD1. Germline CDR1 LNHDA, CDR2 SQIVND (reference sequence). This CDR3 is 18 amino acids long. Trimming took 3 bases from V and 2 from J; bases not matched to a gene: 11. The CDR3, as DNA: TGTGCCAGTAGTATTAGGACAGGGGAATCGGGGGGCAATCAGCCCCAGCATTTT. This sequence encodes CASSIRTGESGGNQPQHF.

The chain employs TRBV25-1 and TRBJ2-5; 7 bases are a match to TRBD1. CDR3 length: 15 residues. The germline V gene has CDR1 MGHDK and CDR2 SYGVNS. V lost 2 bases, J lost 4 bases, and 7 bases stayed unmatched. The CDR3 is CASSEPTGMGETQYF. The CDR3 DNA follows: TGTGCCAGCAGTGAACCGACAGGGATGGGAGAGACCCAGTACTTC.

The chain carries TRBV21-1 and TRBJ2-4; TRBD2, the table's D call, was not compared with the DNA. TRBV21-1 is shown as a pseudogene. The CDR3 totals 17 residues. CDR3 nucleotides: TGTGCCAGCAGCAAAGGGAAACGGGAGTGGCCCAAAAACATTCAGTACTTC. Translating it yields CASSKGKREWPKNIQYF.

This rearrangement joins TRBV6-5 to TRBJ1-6; the D gene is possibly TRBD1 (5 bases). V was cut by 2 bases and J by 0 bases, with 8 bases left in between. Germline assignment: CDR1 MNHEY and CDR2 SVGAGI. The CDR3 is 16 residues long. In DNA form, the CDR3 reads TGTGCCAGCAGTTACGGGCAGGGCTCCTATAATTCACCCCTCCACTTT. Its protein is CASSYGQGSYNSPLHF.

The chain joins TRBV6-6 to TRBJ2-7; 7 bases are shared with TRBD2. CDR1 MNHNY and CDR2 SVGAGI come from the germline V gene (reference sequence). Trimming at V came to 6 bases and at J to 4 bases, leaving 3 bases not matched to a gene. The CDR3 has 12 amino acids. CDR3 sequence: CASREGGYEQYF. The CDR3 DNA reads TGTGCCAGCAGGGAGGGAGGGTACGAGCAGTACTTC.

This clone was seen once. The genes are TRBV5-4 and TRBJ2-3, with 10 bases aligning to TRBD2. The CDR3 consists of 14 residues. The J segment lost 4 bases and the V segment lost 7 bases, leaving 6 bases of the junction unmatched. CDR1 SGHNT and CDR2 YYREEE come from the germline V gene (reference sequence). The CDR3 here is CASGSGRAPDTQYF. CDR3 coding DNA: TGTGCCAGCGGAAGCGGGAGGGCCCCAGATACGCAGTATTTT.

Only a few counts were recorded for this clone. This rearrangement joins TRBV6-6 to TRBJ2-7; 7 bases are shared with TRBD2. CDR3 length equals 15 residues. V gave up 6 bases and J gave up 9 bases; unmatched junction bases: 17. The germline gives CDR1 MNHNY, CDR2 SVGAGI (reference sequence). The CDR3 region is CASSSGLADASVQYF. The CDR3 nucleotides are TGTGCCAGCAGCTCCGGGCTAGCGGACGCCTCGGTGCAGTACTTC.

The CDR3 here is CASSLEGIETQYF. In DNA form, the CDR3 reads TGTGCCAGCAGCTTGGAGGGAATAGAGACCCAGTACTTC. The J gene is TRBJ2-5, the V gene TRBV5-4; no reliable D call. V was trimmed by 0 bases and J by 4 bases, leaving 7 bases between them. In germline, CDR1 is SGHNT, CDR2 YYREEE (reference sequence). The CDR3 has 13 amino acids.

This clone is categorized as large. V and J are TRBV6-1 and TRBJ2-3; D remains unclear. Looked up from germline, CDR1 is MNHNS and CDR2 is SASEGT. Deletions cut 4 bases from V and 4 bases from J, with 21 bases between. This CDR3 region has 17 residues. The chain's CDR3 is CASSGLGRVYRADTQYF. CDR3 DNA sequence: TGTGCCAGCAGTGGGCTTGGTCGTGTGTATCGGGCAGATACGCAGTATTTT.

The gene calls are TRBV28 and TRBJ1-1; a weak D match, TRBD1 (6 bases). V was pared by 6 bases and J by 3 bases, with 11 bases between. The CDR3 covers 13 residues. The V gene's germline CDR1 is MDHEN and CDR2 SYDVKM. The CDR3 nucleotides are TGTGCCAGCAGGTCGGGGGCATACACTGAAGCTTTCTTT. It is translated as CASRSGAYTEAFF.

Turning to this clone: One junction end disagrees with the germline gene, perhaps due to a read error. The chain employs TRBV5-4 and TRBJ1-5; D is ambiguous. The CDR3 is 14 residues long. Germline V gives CDR1 SGHNT, CDR2 YYREEE (reference sequence). CDR3 nucleotide sequence: TGTGCCAGCAGCAAGGGAATAGGCAACCAGCCCCAGCATTTT. The encoded protein is CASSKGIGNQPQHF.

The chain carries TRBV4-2 and TRBJ1-1; possible D gene TRBD1, 5 bases. This CDR3 comprises 14 residues. The V end was cut by 5 bases, the J end by 3 bases, with 13 bases between. Germline CDR1 is LGHNA and CDR2 is YNFKEQ. The CDR3 region has the DNA TGTGCCAGCAGCGGGGGACCTTACGACACTGAAGCTTTCTTT. Amino acids: CASSGGPYDTEAFF.

This chain uses TRBV5-6 with TRBJ2-1; D not certain. The V gene lost 4 bases and the J gene lost 9 bases, with 17 bases spanning the gap. Germline loops: CDR1 SGHDT, CDR2 YYEEEE. The CDR3 consists of 14 residues. The CDR3 DNA follows: TGTGCCAGCAGCAGGAGCAGATACCTGGGTGAGCAGTTCTTC. It codes for CASSRSRYLGEQFF.

The V gene is TRBV19, the J gene TRBJ1-1; a weak D match, TRBD1 (5 bases). This CDR3 is 13 amino acids long. V lost 3 bases and J 6 bases, leaving 11 bases between the germline ends. The germline CDR1 and CDR2 sequences are LNHDA and SQIVND (reference sequence). DNA for the CDR3: TGTGCCAGTAGTATTTCTCCGGGGCCTGAAGCTTTCTTT. Translated: CASSISPGPEAFF.

This sequence joins TRBV25-1 and TRBJ2-3; 7 positions match TRBD2. After removal of 2 bases from V and 5 bases from J, the junction contained 10 bases not matched to a gene. Germline V gene data show CDR1 as MGHDK and CDR2 as SYGVNS. The CDR3 totals 16 residues. For the CDR3, the DNA is TGTGCCAGCAGTGAAGGGCGAGCGGGATGGGGAGATACGCAGTATTTT. Translation gives CASSEGRAGWGDTQYF.

CDR3 nucleotide sequence: TGTGCCAGCAGTTACCGTCTAGCGGAACAAGAGACCCAGTACTTC. Encoded protein: CASSYRLAEQETQYF. The chain links TRBV6-6 to TRBJ2-5, with 7 bases fitting TRBD2. Losses at the gene ends were 2 bases for V and 2 bases for J; bases not matched to a gene: 5. This CDR3 has 15 residues. Germline V lookup: CDR1 MNHNY, CDR2 SVGAGI (reference sequence).

This chain connects TRBV9 to TRBJ2-3, with 7 bases lining up with TRBD1. This CDR3 has 15 amino acids. J was trimmed by 2 bases and V by 4 bases; bases with no gene match: 7. Germline-derived CDR1 and CDR2 are SGDLS and YYNGEE. This CDR3 reads CASSKGQHLTDTQYF. Written as DNA, the CDR3 is TGTGCCAGCAGCAAGGGACAGCACCTCACAGATACGCAGTATTTT.

The chain joins TRBV5-4 to TRBJ2-3, with D maybe TRBD1 (6 bases). Germline CDR1 reads SGHNT; CDR2 reads YYREEE (reference sequence). The CDR3 length is 14 residues. With 2 bases removed from V and 4 bases from J, the gap between germline ends came to 11 bases. CDR3 sequence (DNA): TGTGCCAGCAGCTTTCAACAGGGCCCAGATACGCAGTATTTT. Its translation is CASSFQQGPDTQYF.

The V call is TRBV2, the J call TRBJ2-1, with D unclear. The germline gives CDR1 SNHLY, CDR2 FYNNEI. Trimming took 5 bases from V and 7 from J, leaving 12 bases between them. The CDR3 runs 13 residues. The CDR3 here is CASSQVVRNEQFF. DNA for the CDR3: TGTGCCAGCAGTCAAGTGGTCAGGAATGAGCAGTTCTTC.

The rearrangement uses TRBV6-1 and TRBJ1-3, with D perhaps matching TRBD1 (5 bases). The CDR3 totals 13 residues. In germline, CDR1 is MNHNS, CDR2 SASEGT. V was shortened by 4 bases and J by 4 bases, with 8 bases between the two germline ends. In nucleotides, the CDR3 is TGTGCCAGCAGTGTAAACAGGGGAAACACCATATATTTT. Residues: CASSVNRGNTIYF.

The chain employs TRBV2 and TRBJ2-2, with D tentatively TRBD1 (6 bases). The V end was cut by 9 bases, the J end by 7 bases, with 12 bases between. CDR3 length: 12 amino acids. In germline, CDR1 is SNHLY, CDR2 FYNNEI. In DNA, the CDR3 is TGTGCCAGAAACAGGGTTAACGGGGAGCTGTTTTTT. Protein product: CARNRVNGELFF.